This record covers a single TCR beta chain. Its antigen is as yet unknown. This CDR3 comprises 17 residues. CDR1 is MGHRA and CDR2 is YSYEKL in the germline V gene. The V gene end was trimmed by 1 base and the J gene end by 4 bases; junction bases not matched to a gene: 6. This specimen belongs to a study of graft-versus-host responses after intestinal transplantation. Overall study: Recipients had transplants, and these were multivisceral, liver-intestinal, or isolated intestinal. Whole-study findings and limits: Declines in HvG clones occurring early post-transplant were associated with peak circulating GvH clone levels.

The protocol was immunoSEQ multiplex PCR, while the TCRdb copy is restricted to in-frame clones and leaves out a portion. This sample yields 65,000 to 85,000 clones, of which just under 95% are seen a single time; approximately 6.3% belongs to the top ten. V and J are TRBV4-1 and TRBJ2-1; the match to TRBD2 covers 11 bases. Sequences were derived from bone marrow, sampled 700 to 850 days after intestinal transplantation. The TCR sequence derives from a human patient who received an intestinal transplant, so some T cells may come from the graft donor. CDR3 region: CASSQADGTSGYNEQFF. The DNA of the CDR3 is TGCGCCAGCAGCCAAGCTGACGGGACTAGCGGTTACAATGAGCAGTTCTTC.